This TCR beta chain is from a study of blood T cell repertoires in COVID-19. About the study: The origin of the acute and convalescent COVID-19 samples was the United States, Italy and Spain.

TCRdb keeps only in-frame clones here, not all; method: immunoSEQ multiplex PCR. Among some 120,000 clones listed, over 85% were seen once. CDR3 length: 15 residues. Germline assignment: CDR1 WSHSY and CDR2 SAAADI. The V gene end was trimmed by 5 bases and the J gene end by 0 bases; junction bases not matched to a gene: 3. The specimen was peripheral blood. This clonotype originated in a man aged 55 to 70 with COVID-19, enrolled during active disease. The V gene is TRBV10-2, the J gene TRBJ1-5; the match to TRBD1 covers 8 bases. This CDR3 is CASSPGQGSNQPQHF. In nucleotides, the CDR3 is TGCGCCAGCAGTCCCGGACAGGGTAGCAATCAGCCCCAGCATTTT.